One T cell receptor (beta chain) is described in this entry. Assay used: immunoSEQ multiplex PCR; TCRdb lists only in-frame clones, some missing. The sample consists of about 87,000 clones, 83% of them appearing once. This sample is drawn from a study of blood T cell repertoires in COVID-19. Turning to the study itself: Nucleic acid was either cDNA or gDNA, and it came from T cells, B-cell-depleted T cells, or PBMCs.

Per the germline V gene, CDR1 is DFQATT and CDR2 is SNEGSKA (reference sequence). The CDR3 is 11 amino acids. Trimming removed 5 bases from V and 8 bases from J, with 9 bases in between. The source is an older woman with acute or convalescent COVID-19. The material sequenced was peripheral blood. The rearrangement links TRBV20-1 to TRBJ1-4; no definite D call. The DNA for the CDR3 is TGCAGTGCTCCTGGAGGGGAAAAACTGTTTTTT. Translation gives CSAPGGEKLFF.